This TCR beta chain is drawn from a study of cytomegalovirus exposure and HLA in healthy donors. The PCR had 60 Vbeta and 13 Jbeta primers. TCRdb keeps only in-frame clones here, not all; method: immunoSEQ multiplex PCR. Of 150,000 to 200,000 clones in the sample, about 80% are singletons; the top ten hold around 1.9%. The CDR3 sequence is 16 residues long. J gave up 3 bases and V 4 bases, and 9 bases lay outside the gene matches. Germline CDR1 reads MGHRA; CDR2 reads YSYEKL. The TCR originated in a man aged 25-45 years in good health and CMV-seronegative. This chain uses TRBV4-1 with TRBJ2-3; 8 positions match TRBD1. What was sequenced was PBMCs. The CDR3 DNA reads as TGCGCCAGCAGCCGAGTACCAGGGGGCGGGACAGATACGCAGTATTTT. It encodes CASSRVPGGGTDTQYF.